These 7 T cell receptor beta chains came from one sample sequenced in a study of early T cells in non-severe SARS-CoV-2 infection (dated by TCRdb to about 2021). The method was 5' RACE. Sequencing was performed on a NextSeq 500. Clones were called with MiXCR by TCRdb after fastp trimmed the public reads at Q25, and only in-frame beta chains were retained. Rows with a matching CDR3 protein are joined into one entry that keeps the most common DNA and genes. The sample table lists roughly 100,000 distinct CDR3 sequences, less than 15% of them with a count of one. The ten largest clones add up to less than 8% of the sample. The sample was whole blood. The receptors derive from an adult who was a healthcare worker with PCR-confirmed SARS-CoV-2 infection or an uninfected control (not recorded which).

The rearrangement joins TRBV5-1 to TRBJ2-5; the match to TRBD2 covers 7 bases. V shed 5 bases and J 5 bases; nucleotides not matched to a gene: 9. Per germline, CDR1 SGHRS and CDR2 YFSETQ. The CDR3 totals 14 residues. CDR3 nucleotide sequence: TGCGCCAGCAGTGGTGAGGGAGGGCCTGAGACCCAGTACTTC. It yields the protein CASSGEGGPETQYF.

The chain recombines TRBV5-1 with TRBJ2-5; D is unclear. Trimming stripped 3 bases from V and 4 bases from J, with 7 bases between. Germline V gene data show CDR1 as SGHRS and CDR2 as YFSETQ. CDR3 size: 12 residues. CDR3 loop: CASSSGRETQYF. The DNA of the CDR3 is TGCGCCAGCAGCTCGGGCAGAGAGACCCAGTACTTC. The full variable domain, with the rest looked up from reference TRBV5-1 and TRBJ2-5, is KAGVTQTPRYLIKTRGQQVTLSCSPISGHRSVSWYQQTPGQGLQFLFEYFSETQRNKGNFPGRFSGRQFSNSRSEMNVSTLELGDSALYLCASSSGRETQYFGPGTRLLVL.

This clonotype was counted between two and nine times. The CDR3 DNA is TGTGCCAGCTCGCCGCGGCGGGGCTACGAGCAGTACTTC. This encodes CASSPRRGYEQYF. This chain links TRBV7-6 with TRBJ2-7; maybe TRBD2 (6 bases). Trimming left V 8 bases short and J 3 bases short, with 14 bases between. The CDR3 is 13 amino acids. Germline V lookup: CDR1 SGHVS, CDR2 FNYEAQ.

This clonotype was counted ten times or more. The chain joins TRBV28 to TRBJ2-7, with D possibly being TRBD1 (6 bases). Between the trimmed V and J ends, which lost 6 bases and 0 bases, there was a span of 12 bases. The CDR3 totals 14 residues. CDR1 is MDHEN, CDR2 SYDVKM, per germline. Here the CDR3 DNA reads TGTGCCAGCAGAGGACAGTTGAGCTCCTACGAGCAGTACTTC. It encodes CASRGQLSSYEQYF.

The rearrangement joins TRBV29-1 to TRBJ2-1, with 7 bases identical to TRBD2. The ends lost 7 bases at V and 6 bases at J; junction bases unmatched: 12. Germline CDR1 SQVTM, CDR2 ANQGSEA. CDR3 length: 14 amino acids. The CDR3 loop reads CSGRDYLGSNEQFF. CDR3 nucleotides: TGCAGCGGGCGGGACTACCTGGGGTCCAATGAGCAGTTCTTC.

J is TRBJ1-1 and V is TRBV20-1; unclear D gene. This CDR3 contains 13 residues. CDR1 and CDR2 from the germline V gene are DFQATT and SNEGSKA (reference sequence). V lost 4 bases, J lost 0 bases, and 9 bases lay in between. The CDR3 DNA sequence: TGCAGTGCTAAGGATCATTTGAACACTGAAGCTTTCTTT. Translated: CSAKDHLNTEAFF.

The chain employs TRBV7-9 and TRBJ2-1; 9 positions match TRBD2. The CDR3 spans 18 residues. After removal of 2 bases from V and 2 bases from J, the junction contained 10 bases not matched to a gene. Germline lookup yields CDR1 SEHNR and CDR2 FQNEAQ (reference sequence). The CDR3 coding sequence is TGTGCCAGCAGCTTATGGGCTTTGGCGGGAGGGCCCTACAATGAGCAGTTCTTC. It yields the protein CASSLWALAGGPYNEQFF.